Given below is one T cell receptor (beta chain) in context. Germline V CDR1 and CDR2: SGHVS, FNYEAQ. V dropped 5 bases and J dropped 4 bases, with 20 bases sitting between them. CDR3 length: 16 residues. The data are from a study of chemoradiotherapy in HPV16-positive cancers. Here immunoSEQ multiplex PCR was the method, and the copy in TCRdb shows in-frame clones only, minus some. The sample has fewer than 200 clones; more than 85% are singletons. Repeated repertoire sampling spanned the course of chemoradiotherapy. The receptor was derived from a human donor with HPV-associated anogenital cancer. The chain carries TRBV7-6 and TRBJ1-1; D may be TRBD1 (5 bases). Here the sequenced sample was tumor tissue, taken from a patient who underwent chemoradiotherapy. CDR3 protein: CASSPTLGEGFTEAFF. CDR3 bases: TGTGCCAGCAGCCCGACCTTGGGGGAAGGTTTCACTGAAGCTTTCTTT. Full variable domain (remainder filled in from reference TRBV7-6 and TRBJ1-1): GAGVSQSPRYKVTKRGQDVALRCDPISGHVSLYWYRQALGQGPEFLTYFNYEAQQDKSGLPNDRFSAERPEGSISTLTIQRTEQRDSAMYRCASSPTLGEGFTEAFFGQGTRLTVV.